The 27 T cell receptor beta chains given below trace back to one sample, sequenced in a study of blood T cell repertoires in COVID-19. Profiling relied on immunoSEQ multiplex PCR, and the TCRdb table lists in-frame clones only, not all of them. The sample includes about 300,000 clones, around nine tenths of them seen just once. The sample was peripheral blood. All receptors derive from a man aged 65-85 years with acute or convalescent COVID-19.

The chain couples TRBV28 to TRBJ1-5, with D unclear. Trimming took off 8 bases at V and 7 bases at J, with 12 bases between the two ends. Germline assignment: CDR1 MDHEN and CDR2 SYDVKM. CDR3 length: 12 residues. CDR3 nucleotides: TGTGCCAGCTACGATGGAGTCCAGCCCCAGCATTTT. Its translation: CASYDGVQPQHF.

This clone occurred once. The chain joins TRBV5-1 to TRBJ2-3; 9 bases agree with TRBD1. Germline V gene lookup returns CDR1 SGHRS and CDR2 YFSETQ. The V gene end was trimmed by 5 bases and the J gene end by 6 bases; junction bases not matched to a gene: 7. The CDR3 runs to 14 residues. CDR3 protein: CASRFGDRADTQYF. CDR3 bases: TGCGCCAGCAGGTTTGGGGACAGGGCTGATACGCAGTATTTT.

V is TRBV9 and J is TRBJ2-7; 8 bases agree with TRBD1. Germline values: CDR1 SGDLS, CDR2 YYNGEE. This CDR3 is built from 15 residues. The V and J ends lost 3 bases and 2 bases, in that order; junction bases with no gene match: 7. The CDR3 nucleotides read TGTGCCAGCAGCGCTGGACAGGGTTCAGCCTACGAGCAGTACTTC. Translating gives CASSAGQGSAYEQYF.

The chain combines TRBV6-5 with TRBJ2-1, with a weak D call TRBD2 (5 bases). V was trimmed by 6 bases and J by 9 bases, leaving 12 bases between them. Germline V lookup: CDR1 MNHEY, CDR2 SVGAGI. CDR3 length: 12 amino acids. The CDR3, as DNA: TGTGCCAGCAGCCCCGTAGGGAGTGAGCAGTTCTTC. It specifies CASSPVGSEQFF.

This rearrangement joins TRBV11-2 to TRBJ2-5; TRBD2 aligns across 10 bases. The CDR3 consists of 18 residues. Trimming took 3 bases from V and 1 from J; bases not matched to a gene: 11. Per the germline V gene, CDR1 is SGHAT and CDR2 is FQNNGV. The CDR3: CASSFLAGGGGFQETQYF. The DNA of the CDR3 is TGTGCCAGCAGCTTTTTAGCGGGGGGCGGAGGATTCCAAGAGACCCAGTACTTC.

The V call is TRBV19, the J call TRBJ1-2, with 12 bases matching TRBD1. Germline V gene sequence: CDR1 LNHDA, CDR2 SQIVND (reference sequence). This CDR3 is 12 amino acids long. V was pared by 11 bases and J by 7 bases, with 5 bases of the junction left unmatched. Written as DNA, the CDR3 is TGTGCCGTGGGACAGGGGGCTTTTGGCTACACCTTC. Protein: CAVGQGAFGYTF.

Regarding this clone: Other DNA sequences from this sample encode an identical CDR3 as well. The rearrangement joins TRBV28 to TRBJ2-1, with 11 bases aligning to TRBD2. Germline loops: CDR1 MDHEN, CDR2 SYDVKM. Trimming took 2 bases from V and 7 from J; bases not matched to a gene: 4. The CDR3 spans 15 residues. CDR3 nucleotide sequence: TGTGCCAGCAGTTTAACTAGCGGGGGCGGGAATGAGCAGTTCTTC. Its protein product is CASSLTSGGGNEQFF. Supplemented by reference TRBV28 and TRBJ2-1, the full variable domain reads DVKVTQSSRYLVKRTGEKVFLECVQDMDHENMFWYRQDPGLGLRLIYFSYDVKMKEKGDIPEGYSVSREKKERFSLILESASTNQTSMYLCASSLTSGGGNEQFFGPGTRLTVL.

The chain couples TRBV15 to TRBJ1-3, with 11 positions matching TRBD1. Trimming cost V 2 bases and J 2 bases; bases outside gene matches: 8. The length of the CDR3 is 18 residues. CDR1 is LNHNV, CDR2 YYDKDF, per germline (reference sequence). The CDR3 DNA follows: TGTGCCACCAGCAGACAGGGACAGGGGGATCGTCCTGGAAACACCATATATTTT. This translates into CATSRQGQGDRPGNTIYF.

The rearrangement joins TRBV5-8 to TRBJ2-3; 15 bases are a match to TRBD2. J gave up 5 bases and V 1 base, and 5 bases lay outside the gene matches. CDR3 size: 17 residues. Germline CDR1 SGHTS, CDR2 YDEGEE. The CDR3 region is CASSLRLGLAGGDTQYF. As DNA, the CDR3 is TGTGCCAGCAGCTTGAGGCTGGGACTAGCGGGAGGAGATACGCAGTATTTT.

J is TRBJ1-5 and V is TRBV4-2, with 10 bases matching TRBD1. This CDR3 has 16 residues. V dropped 3 bases and J dropped 3; count of bases not matched to a gene: 5. Germline V gene sequence: CDR1 LGHNA, CDR2 YNFKEQ. CDR3 amino acids: CASSQGQGNNNQPQHF. The CDR3, as DNA: TGTGCCAGCAGCCAGGGACAGGGGAATAACAATCAGCCCCAGCATTTT.

This clone was seen a few times. The chain uses TRBV10-3 and TRBJ1-2, with unresolved D. This CDR3 is built from 15 residues. In germline, CDR1 is ENHRY, CDR2 SYGVKD. V shed 3 bases and J shed 8 bases, with 19 bases lying between them. This CDR3 reads CAISDPGKVGPGYTF. Here the CDR3 DNA reads TGTGCCATCAGTGACCCCGGGAAGGTAGGGCCCGGCTACACCTTC.

This clone was counted between two and nine times. The rearrangement uses TRBV19 and TRBJ1-1; TRBD1 matches at 9 bases. The germline V gene has CDR1 LNHDA and CDR2 SQIVND (reference sequence). With 7 bases clipped from V and 4 bases from J, the junction kept 10 bases outside the gene matches. The CDR3 loop spans 15 amino acids. The CDR3 loop reads CASMVQGAVGTEAFF. In nucleotides, the CDR3 is TGTGCCAGTATGGTACAGGGGGCGGTTGGCACTGAAGCTTTCTTT.

The chain has TRBV5-1 and TRBJ2-1; 9 bases map to TRBD2. The CDR3 has 16 amino acids. Trimming at V came to 0 bases and at J to 3 bases, leaving 4 bases not matched to a gene. From germline, CDR1 is SGHRS and CDR2 YFSETQ. The CDR3 loop reads CASSLEGAGGYNEQFF. In DNA form, the CDR3 reads TGCGCCAGCAGCTTGGAGGGAGCGGGAGGCTACAATGAGCAGTTCTTC.

This clone was seen a few times. This chain uses TRBV5-4 with TRBJ2-6, with 7 bases fitting TRBD2. Germline V CDR1 and CDR2: SGHNT, YYREEE (reference sequence). CDR3 length: 18 amino acids. With V trimmed by 2 bases and J by 7 bases, 15 bases remained unmatched. In DNA form, the CDR3 reads TGTGCCAGCAGCTTTCTCTTCACCCGGGAGGTTGGCGCCAACGTCCTGACTTTC. Its translation: CASSFLFTREVGANVLTF. The full variable domain, with the rest looked up from reference TRBV5-4 and TRBJ2-6, is ETGVTQSPTHLIKTRGQQVTLRCSSQSGHNTVSWYQQALGQGPQFIFQYYREEENGRGNFPPRFSGLQFPNYSSELNVNALELDDSALYLCASSFLFTREVGANVLTFGAGSRLTVL.

V usage is TRBV19 and J usage is TRBJ1-4, with a weak D call TRBD1 (5 bases). Germline V gene lookup returns CDR1 LNHDA and CDR2 SQIVND (reference sequence). CDR3 size: 13 residues. The ends were cut back, 6 bases at V and 10 bases at J, with 15 bases in the middle. CDR3 DNA sequence: TGTGCCAGTAGCCCCGGCCAGGGCGGAAAACTGTTTTTT. It codes for CASSPGQGGKLFF.

This rearrangement joins TRBV11-2 to TRBJ2-3; D not resolved. Looked up from germline, CDR1 is SGHAT and CDR2 is FQNNGV. The CDR3 totals 13 residues. The germline V and J ends were trimmed by 2 bases and 10 bases, with 13 bases remaining between them. For the CDR3, the DNA is TGTGCCAGCAGCTTATCTTTCCAGCAGGCGCAGTATTTT. Translating gives CASSLSFQQAQYF.

The DNA for the CDR3 is TGTGCCAGCAGCCGGGGATTCCAAGAGACCCAGTACTTC. Its translation: CASSRGFQETQYF. The chain carries TRBV7-9 and TRBJ2-5; TRBD2 might be the D (5 bases). V shed 5 bases and J shed 1 base, with 8 bases lying between them. The CDR3 sequence is 13 residues long. In germline, CDR1 is SEHNR, CDR2 FQNEAQ (reference sequence).

The chain couples TRBV5-1 to TRBJ1-5; no definite D call. Germline lookup yields CDR1 SGHRS and CDR2 YFSETQ. The CDR3 contains 14 residues. The V end was cut by 1 base, the J end by 7 bases, with 12 bases between. DNA for the CDR3: TGCGCCAGCAGCTTGTCTGACGGCGGCCAGCCCCAGCATTTT. Translating gives CASSLSDGGQPQHF.

The V call is TRBV28, the J call TRBJ2-1; 10 bases map to TRBD2. Trimming at V came to 4 bases and at J to 3 bases, leaving 3 bases not matched to a gene. The CDR3 loop spans 15 amino acids. Germline V gives CDR1 MDHEN, CDR2 SYDVKM. CDR3 DNA sequence: TGTGCCAGCAGTTCCGGGACTAGCGACTACAATGAGCAGTTCTTC. Translated: CASSSGTSDYNEQFF.

The chain recombines TRBV30 with TRBJ1-2, with D unresolved. V was clipped by 3 bases and J by 6 bases, with 8 bases between them. This CDR3 is built from 11 residues. The germline CDR1 and CDR2 sequences are GTSNPN and SVGIG (reference sequence). The CDR3 is CAWSLPDGYTF. CDR3 nucleotides: TGTGCCTGGAGCCTCCCAGATGGCTACACCTTC.

The chain combines TRBV6-2 or TRBV6-3 with TRBJ1-1, with TRBD1 as a possible D gene (5 bases). Germline V gene lookup returns CDR1 MNHEY and CDR2 SVGEGT. The CDR3 consists of 15 residues. Trimming shortened V by 2 bases and J by 3 bases, and 13 bases separated the two germline ends. In nucleotides, the CDR3 is TGTGCCAGCAGTTACGGTCAGGGCCTATACACTGAAGCTTTCTTT. Its protein product is CASSYGQGLYTEAFF.

The rearrangement links TRBV6-6 to TRBJ2-2, with 10 bases lining up with TRBD2. CDR1 and CDR2 (germline): MNHNY, SVGAGI (reference sequence). This CDR3 has 16 residues. The V and J ends lost 5 bases and 4 bases, in that order; junction bases with no gene match: 7. The CDR3 DNA is TGTGCCAGCAGTCCCGTAGCGGGAGGCGTCACCGGGGAGCTGTTTTTT. Translated: CASSPVAGGVTGELFF.

The chain recombines TRBV18 with TRBJ2-2, with 7 positions matching TRBD2. The CDR3 sequence is 17 residues long. V shed 3 bases, J shed 0 bases, and the junction held 7 bases outside the gene matches. Germline V CDR1 and CDR2: KGHSH, LQKENI. CDR3 in DNA: TGTGCCAGCTCACCTCCCACGGGGGGACCGAACACCGGGGAGCTGTTTTTT. This codes for CASSPPTGGPNTGELFF.

The rearrangement uses TRBV7-9 and TRBJ2-5, with 8 bases that match TRBD2. CDR3 size: 14 residues. The trim removed 11 bases at V and 5 bases at J, leaving 13 bases unmatched. From germline, CDR1 is SEHNR and CDR2 FQNEAQ (reference sequence). In nucleotides, the CDR3 is TGTGCCGGTACCACCGGGACTAGAAGGGAGACCCAGTACTTC. Its protein is CAGTTGTRRETQYF.

This rearrangement joins TRBV4-2 to TRBJ2-7, with a possible D match to TRBD2 (5 bases). Trimming removed 4 bases at V and 2 bases at J, with 9 bases between. This CDR3 contains 13 residues. Germline V gene lookup returns CDR1 LGHNA and CDR2 YNFKEQ. CDR3 in DNA: TGTGCCAGCAGCCCCGGGAAGACCTACGAGCAGTACTTC. Translation: CASSPGKTYEQYF.

This clone was counted a few times. CDR3 protein: CASSDQIAGGLLWYTGELFF. In DNA form, the CDR3 reads TGCGCCAGCAGCGACCAAATAGCGGGGGGGCTGTTGTGGTACACCGGGGAGCTGTTTTTT. V gene TRBV10-1 combines with J gene TRBJ2-2, with 11 nucleotides matching TRBD2. The CDR3 consists of 20 residues. V shed 6 bases, J shed 3 bases, and the junction held 18 bases outside the gene matches. Germline V CDR1 and CDR2: WNHNN, SYGVQD (reference sequence).

The chain joins TRBV5-6 to TRBJ2-3, with 10 bases fitting TRBD1. Germline trimming cut 4 bases from V and 3 bases from J; bases unmatched to any gene: 11. The CDR3 is made up of 17 amino acids. Germline-derived CDR1 and CDR2 are SGHDT and YYEEEE. The CDR3 DNA sequence: TGTGCCAGCAGCGGTTCAGTCTGGACAGGGGGGACAGATACGCAGTATTTT. It translates to CASSGSVWTGGTDTQYF.